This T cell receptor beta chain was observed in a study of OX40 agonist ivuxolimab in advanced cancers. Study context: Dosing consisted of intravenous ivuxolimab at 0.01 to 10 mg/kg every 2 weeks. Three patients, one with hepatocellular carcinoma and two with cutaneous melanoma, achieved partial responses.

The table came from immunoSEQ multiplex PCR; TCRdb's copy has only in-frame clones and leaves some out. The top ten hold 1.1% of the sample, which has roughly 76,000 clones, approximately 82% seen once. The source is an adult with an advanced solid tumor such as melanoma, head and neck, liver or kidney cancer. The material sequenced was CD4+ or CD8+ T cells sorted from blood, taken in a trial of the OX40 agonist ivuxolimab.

The CDR3 bases are TGTGCCAGCAGCCCGGCGACAGTTTCGGGTGTGAACACTGAAGCTTTCTTT. Protein product: CASSPATVSGVNTEAFF. The rearrangement uses TRBV11-2 and TRBJ1-1; possibly TRBD1 for D (5 bases). CDR1 and CDR2 (germline): SGHAT, FQNNGV. This CDR3 spans 17 amino acids. Between the trimmed V and J ends, which lost 5 bases and 0 bases, there was a span of 19 bases.